This TCR beta chain appears in the sequencing data of a study of T cells in Graves' hyperthyroidism and ophthalmopathy. V lost 6 bases and J lost 3, with 15 bases in between. The CDR3 covers 14 residues. CDR1 SNHLY and CDR2 FYNNEI come from the germline V gene. This clonotype has ten or more counts. The target antigen is unknown. Points from the study as a whole: The model forecast ophthalmopathy, anticipating it by a median approximately 6.2 months before onset.

Reasons for excluding patients were uncontrolled infection, other autoimmune disease, pregnancy or lactation. Authors of the study amplified TCR beta CDR3 regions from RNA transcripts. First-round RT-PCR targeting the TCR CDR3 was performed with the HTBI primer set. TCRdb re-called the multiplex PCR reads with MiXCR, one entry per CDR3 protein. The sample lists a few hundred thousand distinct CDR3 sequences, around a sixth occurring once. The specimen sequenced was blood. The rearrangement uses TRBV2 and TRBJ2-7; D is perhaps TRBD2 (6 bases). This TCR derives from a woman aged 18 to 35 with Graves' hyperthyroidism that later progressed to Graves' ophthalmopathy. The CDR3 sequence: CASSDSGALYEQYF. The CDR3 DNA sequence: TGTGCCAGCAGCGATAGCGGAGCCCTCTACGAGCAGTACTTC.